One sample yielded the 11 T cell receptor beta chains listed below, sequenced in a study of beta chain features in type 1 diabetes. The entirety of the isolated RNA underwent reverse transcription, so expressed TCRB transcripts were sequenced. Method: immunoSEQ multiplex PCR; TCRdb's copy keeps in-frame clones and lacks some. Here the sample spans hundreds of thousands of clones, approximately 14% being singletons. Source material: naive CD4+ T cells from blood. The receptor source for this set is a woman aged 40 to 50 in good health.

Many counts were recorded for this clone. The gene calls are TRBV5-1 and TRBJ2-1, with unresolved D. The V gene's germline CDR1 is SGHRS and CDR2 YFSETQ. This CDR3 is built from 12 residues. The V gene lost 1 base and the J gene lost 12 bases, with 11 bases spanning the gap. The CDR3 region is CASSLTESPQFF. CDR3 DNA sequence: TGCGCCAGCAGCTTGACGGAGAGTCCGCAGTTCTTC.

This clone has only a few counts. At one end the junction does not follow the germline gene, possibly because of a read error. The chain employs TRBV18 and TRBJ1-5, with 7 positions matching TRBD1. The CDR3 extends over 16 amino acids. Germline V gives CDR1 KGHSH, CDR2 LQKENI. This CDR3 is CASSPQGKSSNQPQHF. The CDR3 DNA sequence: TGTGCCAGCTCGCCACAGGGGAAGTCTAGCAATCAGCCCCAGCATTTT.

This clone has only a few counts. The chain uses TRBV7-6 and TRBJ1-1; a weak D match, TRBD1 (5 bases). Looked up from germline, CDR1 is SGHVS and CDR2 is FNYEAQ. Trimming cost V 1 base and J 0 bases, with 12 bases left between them. This CDR3 region has 16 residues. The CDR3: CASSLGQTPMNTEAFF. The CDR3 bases are TGTGCCAGCAGCTTAGGACAGACTCCCATGAACACTGAAGCTTTCTTT.

This clone was seen a few times. The chain links TRBV5-1 to TRBJ2-2; 8 bases align to TRBD2. The CDR3 sequence is 16 residues long. From germline, CDR1 is SGHRS and CDR2 YFSETQ. The ends lost 1 base at V and 1 base at J; junction bases unmatched: 3. CDR3 amino acids: CASSLRGLVNTGELFF. CDR3 nucleotide sequence: TGCGCCAGCAGCTTGCGGGGACTAGTGAACACCGGGGAGCTGTTTTTT.

The gene calls are TRBV25-1 and TRBJ1-2; TRBD1 might be the D (6 bases). The V end was cut by 3 bases, the J end by 3 bases, with 14 bases between. The germline gives CDR1 MGHDK, CDR2 SYGVNS. The CDR3 extends over 15 amino acids. CDR3 sequence reads: CASSDGAGAYYGYTF. The CDR3, as DNA: TGTGCCAGCAGTGATGGGGCAGGGGCGTACTATGGCTACACCTTC.

This clone was seen a few times. This chain joins TRBV18 and TRBJ1-5, with TRBD1 matching 12 bases. J gave up 0 bases and V 3 bases, and 15 bases lay outside the gene matches. CDR3 size: 21 residues. Germline V gene lookup returns CDR1 KGHSH and CDR2 LQKENI. CDR3 bases: TGTGCCAGCTCACCGAACCGGGACAGGGGGCAATCTCTCTATAGCAATCAGCCCCAGCATTTT. This translates into CASSPNRDRGQSLYSNQPQHF.

The chain joins TRBV9 to TRBJ1-1; 8 bases align to TRBD1. CDR1 and CDR2 (germline): SGDLS, YYNGEE. The CDR3 runs to 15 residues. Trimming at V came to 3 bases and at J to 1 base, leaving 5 bases not matched to a gene. The DNA for the CDR3 is TGTGCCAGCAGCGCCGGGACAGGCAAGAACACTGAAGCTTTCTTT. Amino acid sequence: CASSAGTGKNTEAFF.

This chain connects TRBV9 to TRBJ2-3, with D possibly TRBD2 on 6 matching bases. CDR1 is SGDLS and CDR2 is YYNGEE in the germline V gene. V lost 8 bases to trimming and J lost 7 bases, with 20 bases between them. The length of the CDR3 is 14 residues. CDR3 sequence reads: CASSRDLATNTQYF. CDR3 DNA sequence: TGTGCCAGTAGCAGGGACTTAGCGACGAATACGCAGTATTTT.

This chain joins TRBV4-1 and TRBJ2-7; 9 bases match TRBD2. Germline loops: CDR1 MGHRA, CDR2 YSYEKL. The CDR3 length is 15 residues. With V trimmed by 1 base and J by 2 bases, 3 bases remained unmatched. In DNA form, the CDR3 reads TGCGCCAGCAGCCAAGGAGCGGGGGGCCCCTACGAGCAGTACTTC. Protein: CASSQGAGGPYEQYF.

The chain carries TRBV4-3 and TRBJ1-5; no reliable D call. V lost 0 bases to trimming and J lost 6 bases, with 15 bases between them. CDR3 size: 16 residues. Germline CDR1 is LGHNA and CDR2 is YSLEER. The CDR3 DNA is TGCGCCAGCAGCCAAGATGGAAGAACCCCGGGTCAGCCCCAGCATTTT. This sequence encodes CASSQDGRTPGQPQHF.

This sequence joins TRBV7-9 and TRBJ2-2, with 7 bases that match TRBD2. CDR3 size: 14 residues. The ends lost 5 bases at V and 1 base at J; junction bases unmatched: 1. From germline, CDR1 is SEHNR and CDR2 FQNEAQ (reference sequence). The DNA of the CDR3 is TGTGCCAGCAGCCGCGGGGGGAACACCGGGGAGCTGTTTTTT. Translation: CASSRGGNTGELFF.